The clone carrying this T cell receptor beta chain was seen ten or more times. These data originate in a study of kidney transplant recipient with SARS-CoV-2 infection. In germline, CDR1 is SNHLY, CDR2 FYNNEI. The CDR3 consists of 14 residues. Deletions cut 11 bases from V and 0 bases from J, with 16 bases between. Each CDR3 protein is one row after TCRdb ran MiXCR on the reads. In the table there are roughly 230,000 distinct CDR3 sequences, around 26% of which are singletons. The chain is built from TRBV2 and TRBJ1-2, with D possibly TRBD1 on 6 matching bases. This sequence originates from a young adult male patient who had COVID-19 and was a kidney transplant recipient. Some of these T cells may belong to the graft donor. The input for sequencing was a blood sample, taken at baseline and between days 110 and 120 from a kidney transplant recipient. CDR3 DNA: TGTGCCGGTGGGGACACGGCTACTAACTATGGCTACACCTTC. This gives the protein CAGGDTATNYGYTF.